This paragraph reports one T cell receptor beta chain. The antigen is undetermined. Using immunoSEQ multiplex PCR, the repertoire was profiled, and TCRdb retains in-frame clones only, with some absent. The table lists 95,000 or so clones, over 80% of them singletons. This specimen belongs to a study of PD-1 blockade in classical Hodgkin lymphoma. Study results and caveats: Healthy donors were reported to have higher baseline TCR diversity than newly diagnosed patients.

Brentuximab vedotin exposure varied among the patients, all of whom had relapsed after autologous stem cell transplantation. The sample consisted of peripheral blood mononuclear cells (PBMCs), taken at baseline. The clonotype originates from a human donor with classical Hodgkin lymphoma.

The CDR3 spells CASSLAGAVGPNTEAFF. CDR3 coding DNA: TGTGCCAGCAGCTTGGCCGGGGCCGTTGGCCCGAACACTGAAGCTTTCTTT. The chain links TRBV5-6 to TRBJ1-1; TRBD1 is a possible D gene (5 bases). The CDR3 sequence is 17 residues long. Trimming took off 0 bases at V and 1 base at J, with 16 bases between the two ends. From germline, CDR1 is SGHDT and CDR2 YYEEEE.